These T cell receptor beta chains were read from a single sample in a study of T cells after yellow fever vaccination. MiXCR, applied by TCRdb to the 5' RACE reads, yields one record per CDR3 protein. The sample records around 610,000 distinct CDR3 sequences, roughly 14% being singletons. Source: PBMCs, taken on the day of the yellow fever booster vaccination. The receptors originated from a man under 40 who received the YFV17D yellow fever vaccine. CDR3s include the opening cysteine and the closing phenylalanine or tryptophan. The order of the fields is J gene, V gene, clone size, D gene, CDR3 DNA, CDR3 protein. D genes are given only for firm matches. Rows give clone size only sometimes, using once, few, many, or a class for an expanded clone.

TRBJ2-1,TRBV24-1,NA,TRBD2,TGTGCCACCAGTGATTTGCAAAGGACCCCACTAGCGGGAGAATCTGATGAGCAGTTCTTC,CATSDLQRTPLAGESDEQFF
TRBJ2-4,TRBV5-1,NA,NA,TGCGCCAGCAGCCTCCTGGACCGGAACGTAGACATTCAGTACTTC,CASSLLDRNVDIQYF
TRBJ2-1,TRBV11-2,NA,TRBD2,TGTGCCAGCAGCTGGGGACTAGCGGGAGGCCCGGGCTACAATGAGCAGTTCTTC,CASSWGLAGGPGYNEQFF
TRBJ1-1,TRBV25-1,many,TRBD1,TGTGCCAGCAGTGAATATCAGGGGGACACTGAAGCTTTCTTT,CASSEYQGDTEAFF
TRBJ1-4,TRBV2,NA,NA,TGTGCCAGCAAATTCAGGGAGGAGAATGAAAAACTGTTTTTT,CASKFREENEKLFF
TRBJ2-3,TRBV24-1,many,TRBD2,TGTGCCACCAGTGACCCTGGACTAGCGGGGGCAGATACGCAGTATTTT,CATSDPGLAGADTQYF
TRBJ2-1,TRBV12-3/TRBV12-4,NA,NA,TGTGCCAGCAGTTTTGGGGGCCGAAGTGAGCAGTTCTTC,CASSFGGRSEQFF
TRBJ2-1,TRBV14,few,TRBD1,TGTGCCAGCGCGGCGGGGACAGGGACGAATGAGCAGTTCTTC,CASAAGTGTNEQFF
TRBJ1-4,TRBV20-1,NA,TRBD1,TGCAGTGCTCGACAGGGGGCGGGAGAAAAACTGTTTTTT,CSARQGAGEKLFF
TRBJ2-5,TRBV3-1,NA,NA,TGTGCCAGCCGTCCGGGACGGGTTGGGGAGACCCAGTACTTC,CASRPGRVGETQYF
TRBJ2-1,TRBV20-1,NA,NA,TGCAGTGCTAGAGATACGAGTTACAATGAGCAGTTCTTC,CSARDTSYNEQFF
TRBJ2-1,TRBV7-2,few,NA,TGTGCCAGCAGCGCCGGCCTAGCGACTAGGTACAATGAGCAGTTCTTC,CASSAGLATRYNEQFF
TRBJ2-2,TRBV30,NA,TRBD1,TGTGCCTGGAGTGGACGACAGGGTTCAACCGGGGAGCTGTTTTTT,CAWSGRQGSTGELFF
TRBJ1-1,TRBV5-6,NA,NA,TGTGCCAGCAGCCATTATTTAGGCGCGAACACTGAAGCTTTCTTT,CASSHYLGANTEAFF
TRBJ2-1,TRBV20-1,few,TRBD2,TGCAGTGCTATTCGCGGGAGTAATGAGCAGTTCTTC,CSAIRGSNEQFF
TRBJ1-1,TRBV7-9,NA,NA,TGTGCCAGCAGCTTAGCGGGGCCGGGGAACACTGAAGCTTTCTTT,CASSLAGPGNTEAFF
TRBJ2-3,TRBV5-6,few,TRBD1,TGTGCCAGCAGCTTGAGGACAGGGTGGTCAGATACGCAGTATTTT,CASSLRTGWSDTQYF
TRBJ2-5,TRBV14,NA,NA,TGTGCCAGCAGCCAAGAAGTCGGTCAGGGTGGAGAGACCCAGTACTTC,CASSQEVGQGGETQYF
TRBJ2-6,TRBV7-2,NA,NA,TGTGCCAGCAGCTTATTGCACCTTGGGGCCAACGTCCTGACTTTC,CASSLLHLGANVLTF
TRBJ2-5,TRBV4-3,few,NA,TGCGCCAGCAGCCAAATCGGCCAAACCCAAGAGACCCAGTACTTC,CASSQIGQTQETQYF
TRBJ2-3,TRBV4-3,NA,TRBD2,TGCGCCAGCAGCCAAGATATCCTAGCGGGAAGGGGGCCAGATACGCAGTATTTT,CASSQDILAGRGPDTQYF
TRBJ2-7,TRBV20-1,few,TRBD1,TGCAGTGCTAGGGGACAGGGGGACTACGAGCAGTACTTC,CSARGQGDYEQYF
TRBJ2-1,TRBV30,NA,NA,TGTGCCTGGAGTTCCGGGACCCATGGCCGGTTCTTC,CAWSSGTHGRFF
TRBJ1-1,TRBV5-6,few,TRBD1,TGTGCCAGCAGCATGGAGGGACAGGAGTACACTGAAGCTTTCTTT,CASSMEGQEYTEAFF
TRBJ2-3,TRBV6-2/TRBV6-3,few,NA,TGTGCCAGCAGTTACTCCCCTGACAACTTGGGCACAGATACGCAGTATTTT,CASSYSPDNLGTDTQYF
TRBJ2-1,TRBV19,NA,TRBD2,TGTGCCAGTAGCAAATCTGGGACTAGCGGTTACAATGAGCAGTTCTTC,CASSKSGTSGYNEQFF
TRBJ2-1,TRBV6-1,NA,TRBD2,TGTGCCAGCCGTGTTGTAGCGGGAATGGGGAATGAGCAGTTCTTC,CASRVVAGMGNEQFF
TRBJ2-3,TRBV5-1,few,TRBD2,TGCGCCAGCAGCCTGGGACTACCGGGCACAGATACGCAGTATTTT,CASSLGLPGTDTQYF
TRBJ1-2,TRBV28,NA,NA,TGTGCCAGCAGTTTGGGGAGGGATAGGGTCTTC,CASSLGRDRVF
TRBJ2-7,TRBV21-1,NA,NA,TGTGCCAGCAGCAAAGAGGGGGTAACCTCCTACGAGCAGTACTTC,CASSKEGVTSYEQYF
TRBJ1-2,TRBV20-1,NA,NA,TGCAGTGCTAGGGGGGATGACTATGGCTACACCTTC,CSARGDDYGYTF
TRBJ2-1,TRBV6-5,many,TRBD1,TGTGCCAGCAGCCGCGACAGGGCTCGCTACAATGAGCAGTTCTTC,CASSRDRARYNEQFF
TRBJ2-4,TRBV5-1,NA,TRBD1,TGCGCCAGCAGCTTGGGCCCTGGGACAGGACAAAACATTCAGTACTTC,CASSLGPGTGQNIQYF
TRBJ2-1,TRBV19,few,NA,TGTGCCAGTAGTCCTGAGGCGGGACGGAGCTCCTACAATGAGCAGTTCTTC,CASSPEAGRSSYNEQFF
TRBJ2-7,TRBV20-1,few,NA,TGCAGTGCTAGAGGCGGGGTCGAGGGTTACGAGCAGTACTTC,CSARGGVEGYEQYF
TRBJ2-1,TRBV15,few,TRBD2,TGTGCCACCAGCTCTAGCGGGAACTCCTACAATGAGCAGTTCTTC,CATSSSGNSYNEQFF
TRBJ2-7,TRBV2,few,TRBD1,TGTGCCAGCAGCCTCAGGGACAGGGGACCCTCCGAGCAGTACTTC,CASSLRDRGPSEQYF
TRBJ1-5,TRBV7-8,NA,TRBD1,TGTGCCAGCAGCGAAGGGACAGGTGGACAGCCCCAGCATTTT,CASSEGTGGQPQHF
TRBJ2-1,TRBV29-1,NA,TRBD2,TGCAGCGGTGGGGATCCCCTAGCGGGATACAATGAGCAGTTCTTC,CSGGDPLAGYNEQFF
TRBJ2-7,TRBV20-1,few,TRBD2,TGCAGTGCTAACCCCGGGACTAGCGGAACCTACGAGCAGTACTTC,CSANPGTSGTYEQYF
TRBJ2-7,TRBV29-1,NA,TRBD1,TGCAGCGCTGTGCGGTCCGGGACAGGTACCTACGAGCAGTACTTC,CSAVRSGTGTYEQYF
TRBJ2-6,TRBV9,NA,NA,TGTGCCAGCAGCGGCAGGGTATCCGACTCTGGGGCCAACGTCCTGACTTTC,CASSGRVSDSGANVLTF
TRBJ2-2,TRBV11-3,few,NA,TGTGCCAGCAGCCCCGGGCCATTGGCCGGGGAGCTGTTTTTT,CASSPGPLAGELFF
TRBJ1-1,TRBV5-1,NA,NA,TGCGCCAGCAGCTTCCACAGGGCGGACACTGAAGCTTTCTTT,CASSFHRADTEAFF
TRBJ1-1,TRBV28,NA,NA,TGTGCCAGCATCCCCGGGGCTGTTTCGAACACTGAAGCTTTCTTT,CASIPGAVSNTEAFF
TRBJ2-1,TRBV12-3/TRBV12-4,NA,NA,TGTGCCAGCAGTCCACACTCCGGGACTGAATATGAGCAGTTCTTC,CASSPHSGTEYEQFF
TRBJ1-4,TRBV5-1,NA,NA,TGCGCCAGCAGCTTGGAGGGTCCTTTTGAAAAACTGTTTTTT,CASSLEGPFEKLFF
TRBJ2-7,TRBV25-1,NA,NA,TGTGCCAGCAGTCCGACAGACTACTACGAGCAGTACTTC,CASSPTDYYEQYF
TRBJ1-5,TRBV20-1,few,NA,TGCAGTGCTAGAACACCCCGGCCTGAGGGGAGTCAGCCCCAGCATTTT,CSARTPRPEGSQPQHF
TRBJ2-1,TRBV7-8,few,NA,TGTGCCAGCAGCTTAGCGCTAACCTACAATGAGCAGTTCTTC,CASSLALTYNEQFF
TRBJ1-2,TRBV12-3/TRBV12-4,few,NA,TGTGCCAGCAGTTTATCCCTAATCTACACCTTC,CASSLSLIYTF
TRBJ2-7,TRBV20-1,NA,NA,TGCAGTGCTAGTGTGGGGGGCAGCGAGCAGTACTTC,CSASVGGSEQYF
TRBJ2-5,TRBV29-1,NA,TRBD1,TGCAGCGGTCAACAGGGGCAAGAGACCCAGTACTTC,CSGQQGQETQYF
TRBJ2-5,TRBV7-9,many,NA,TGTGCCAGCAAGGGGGAGACCCAGTACTTC,CASKGETQYF
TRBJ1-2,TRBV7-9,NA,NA,TGTGCCAGCAGCCCACTCGATCGGCATGGCTACACCTTC,CASSPLDRHGYTF
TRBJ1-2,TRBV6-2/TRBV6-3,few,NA,TGTGCCAGCAGTAGTTCGAATAACTATGGCTACACCTTC,CASSSSNNYGYTF
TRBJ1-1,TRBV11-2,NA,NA,TGTGCCAGCAGTTTCCCGGGCCTGGGCCACACTGAAGCTTTCTTT,CASSFPGLGHTEAFF
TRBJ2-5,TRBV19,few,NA,TGTGCCAGTAGTCCGGGACAAACTTTTCGGGAGACCCAGTACTTC,CASSPGQTFRETQYF
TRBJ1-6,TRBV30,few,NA,TGTGCCTGGTCGCGATCCCGGGATTCACCCCTCCACTTT,CAWSRSRDSPLHF
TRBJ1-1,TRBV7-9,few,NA,TGTGCCAGCAGCTCAACAGATGAAGCTTTCTTT,CASSSTDEAFF